Here is one T cell receptor (beta chain) with its context. The CDR3 has 14 amino acids. Germline assignment: CDR1 ENHRY and CDR2 SYGVKD. The V end lost 7 bases, the J end lost 0 bases, and 7 bases lay between the germline ends. The data belong to a study of T cell repertoires in cytomegalovirus infection. TCRdb itself ran the reads through MiXCR, one entry per CDR3 protein. The data contain roughly 640,000 distinct CDR3 sequences, 24% of them singletons. This sequence originates from a human donor in good health (CMV status not recorded). Some clones in this sample may be carry-over from other donors' samples. Sequencing input: CD8+ T cells from PBMCs. The J gene is TRBJ2-6, the V gene TRBV10-3; D call uncertain. In DNA form, the CDR3 reads TGTGCCATCAAAGGAAACTCTGGGGCCAACGTCCTGACTTTC. Translation: CAIKGNSGANVLTF.